The 6 T cell receptor beta chains presented below share a single source sample, sequenced in a study of T cells after yellow fever vaccination. In TCRdb, the 5' RACE reads were re-called with MiXCR into one record per CDR3 protein. This repertoire shows approximately 350,000 distinct CDR3 sequences, roughly 11% found once; its top ten account for roughly 18%. Material: PBMCs, obtained on the day of the first yellow fever vaccination. The receptor set was obtained from a man aged 18 to 30 who received the YFV17D yellow fever vaccine.

This clonotype occurred many times. This rearrangement joins TRBV29-1 to TRBJ2-4; D is tentatively TRBD1 or TRBD2 (7 bases each). Trimming shortened V by 7 bases and J by 6 bases, and 19 bases separated the two germline ends. Germline CDR1 reads SQVTM; CDR2 reads ANQGSEA. This CDR3 contains 14 residues. CDR3 bases: TGCAGCGCCCGGTCCCAGGGGGGGGGAAACATTCAGTACTTC. Amino acid sequence: CSARSQGGGNIQYF.

This clonotype was seen a handful of times. The chain links TRBV6-2 or TRBV6-3 to TRBJ1-2, with a tentative D call TRBD1 (5 bases). This CDR3 contains 14 residues. V dropped 7 bases and J dropped 4 bases, with 16 bases sitting between them. Germline CDR1 and CDR2: MNHEY and SVGEGT. For the CDR3, the DNA is TGTGCCAGCAAGTACGGAAAGGGGTTCTATGGCTACACCTTC. Amino acid sequence: CASKYGKGFYGYTF.

The chain carries TRBV3-1 and TRBJ2-3; 12 positions agree with TRBD2. Losses at the gene ends were 3 bases for V and 3 bases for J; bases not matched to a gene: 7. This CDR3 has 17 amino acids. CDR1 and CDR2 (germline): LGHDT, YNNKEL (reference sequence). The CDR3 DNA is TGTGCCAGCAGCCAGGCCCTCACTAGCGGGGGGACAGATACGCAGTATTTT. Its protein is CASSQALTSGGTDTQYF.

This chain joins TRBV28 and TRBJ2-6, with D hard to call. The CDR3 is 15 residues long. With 3 bases removed from V and 1 base from J, the gap between germline ends came to 7 bases. Germline CDR1 reads MDHEN; CDR2 reads SYDVKM. Written as DNA, the CDR3 is TGTGCCAGCAGTTTTTCAGGATCTGGGGCCAACGTCCTGACTTTC. Amino acid sequence: CASSFSGSGANVLTF.

This clonotype was observed a few times. V and J are TRBV29-1 and TRBJ2-7, with D tentatively TRBD2 (5 bases). V lost 6 bases to trimming and J lost 7 bases, with 19 bases between them. The CDR3 is made up of 13 amino acids. From germline, CDR1 is SQVTM and CDR2 ANQGSEA. The CDR3 DNA reads as TGCAGCGTCACCCTGAGCCTATCGGGGGAGCAGTACGTC. Translated, it gives CSVTLSLSGEQYV.

Ten or more counts support this clonotype. J is TRBJ2-3 and V is TRBV27; D is possibly TRBD1 or TRBD2 (5 bases each). Germline CDR1 MNHEY, CDR2 SMNVEV (reference sequence). The CDR3 contains 14 residues. V was shortened by 3 bases and J by 5 bases, with 12 bases between the two germline ends. CDR3 residues: CASSFFLGVDTQYF. Written as DNA, the CDR3 is TGTGCCAGCAGTTTTTTTCTGGGGGTAGATACGCAGTATTTT.